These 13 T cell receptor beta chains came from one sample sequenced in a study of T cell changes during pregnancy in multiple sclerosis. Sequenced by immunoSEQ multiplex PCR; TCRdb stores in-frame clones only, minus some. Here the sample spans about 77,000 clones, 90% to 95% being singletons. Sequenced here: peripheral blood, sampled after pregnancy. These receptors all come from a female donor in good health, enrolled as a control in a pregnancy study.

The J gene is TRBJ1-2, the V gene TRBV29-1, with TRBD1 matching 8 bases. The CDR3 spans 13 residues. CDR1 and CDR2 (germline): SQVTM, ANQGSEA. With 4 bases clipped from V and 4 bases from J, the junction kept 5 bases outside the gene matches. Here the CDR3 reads CSVGQGFSYGYTF. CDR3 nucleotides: TGCAGCGTTGGACAGGGGTTCAGCTATGGCTACACCTTC. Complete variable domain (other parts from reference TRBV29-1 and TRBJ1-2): SAVISQKPSRDICQRGTSLTIQCQVDSQVTMMFWYRQQPGQSLTLIATANQGSEATYESGFVIDKFPISRPNLTFSTLTVSNMSPEDSSIYLCSVGQGFSYGYTFGSGTRLTVV.

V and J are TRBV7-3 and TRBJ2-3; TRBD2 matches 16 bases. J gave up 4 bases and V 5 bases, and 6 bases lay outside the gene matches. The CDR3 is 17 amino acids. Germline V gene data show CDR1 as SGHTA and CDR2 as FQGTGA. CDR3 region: CASSRGTSGGVSDTQYF. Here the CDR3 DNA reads TGTGCCAGCAGCCGAGGGACTAGCGGGGGGGTGTCAGATACGCAGTATTTT.

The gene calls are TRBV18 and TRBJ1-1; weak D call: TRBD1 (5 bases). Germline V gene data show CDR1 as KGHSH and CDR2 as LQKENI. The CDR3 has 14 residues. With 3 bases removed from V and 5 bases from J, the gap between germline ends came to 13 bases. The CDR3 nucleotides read TGTGCCAGCTCACCTCCCGGGGGAGGAACTGAAGCTTTCTTT. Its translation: CASSPPGGGTEAFF.

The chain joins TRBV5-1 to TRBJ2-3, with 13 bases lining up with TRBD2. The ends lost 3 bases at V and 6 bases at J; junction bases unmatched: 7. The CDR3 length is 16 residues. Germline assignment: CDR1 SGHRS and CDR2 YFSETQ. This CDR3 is CASSSGLAGDSDTQYF. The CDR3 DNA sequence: TGCGCCAGCAGCTCAGGACTAGCGGGAGATTCGGATACGCAGTATTTT. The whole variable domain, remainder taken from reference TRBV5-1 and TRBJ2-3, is KAGVTQTPRYLIKTRGQQVTLSCSPISGHRSVSWYQQTPGQGLQFLFEYFSETQRNKGNFPGRFSGRQFSNSRSEMNVSTLELGDSALYLCASSSGLAGDSDTQYFGPGTRLTVL.

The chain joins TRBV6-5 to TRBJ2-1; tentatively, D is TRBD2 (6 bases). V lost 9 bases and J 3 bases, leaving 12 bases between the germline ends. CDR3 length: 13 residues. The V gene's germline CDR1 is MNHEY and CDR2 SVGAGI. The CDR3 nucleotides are TGTGCCAGTCGGATGGGACTCTACAATGAGCAGTTCTTC. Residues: CASRMGLYNEQFF.

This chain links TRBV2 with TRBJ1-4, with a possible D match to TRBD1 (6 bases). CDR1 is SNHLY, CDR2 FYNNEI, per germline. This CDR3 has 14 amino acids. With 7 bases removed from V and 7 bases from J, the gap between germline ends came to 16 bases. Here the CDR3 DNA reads TGTGCCAGCAAGACAGGTATCGCCGGTGAAAAACTGTTTTTT. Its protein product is CASKTGIAGEKLFF.

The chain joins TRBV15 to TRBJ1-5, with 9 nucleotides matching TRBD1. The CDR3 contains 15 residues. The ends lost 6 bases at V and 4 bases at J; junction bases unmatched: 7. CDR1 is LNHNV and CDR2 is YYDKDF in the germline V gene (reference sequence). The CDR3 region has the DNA TGTGCCACCAGGGTGGGGACAGGGAATAATCAGCCCCAGCATTTT. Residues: CATRVGTGNNQPQHF.

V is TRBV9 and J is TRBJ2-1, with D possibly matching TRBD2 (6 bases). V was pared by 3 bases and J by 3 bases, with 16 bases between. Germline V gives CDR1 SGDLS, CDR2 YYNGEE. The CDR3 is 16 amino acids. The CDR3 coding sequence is TGTGCCAGCAGCGGACCGGGACTTACCGACTACAATGAGCAGTTCTTC. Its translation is CASSGPGLTDYNEQFF.

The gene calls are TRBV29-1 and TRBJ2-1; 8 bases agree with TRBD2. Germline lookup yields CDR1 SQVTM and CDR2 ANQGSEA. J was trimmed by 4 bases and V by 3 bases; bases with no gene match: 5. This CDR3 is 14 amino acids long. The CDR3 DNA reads TGCAGCGTTGATTCGACTAGCGTTTACAATGAGCAGTTCTTC. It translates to CSVDSTSVYNEQFF.

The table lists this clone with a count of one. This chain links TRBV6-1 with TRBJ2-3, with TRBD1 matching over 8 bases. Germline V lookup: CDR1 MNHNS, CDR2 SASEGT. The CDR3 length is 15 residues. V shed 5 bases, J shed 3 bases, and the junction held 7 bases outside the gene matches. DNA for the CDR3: TGTGCCAGCAGTAATCCCAGGGGGCGGACAGATACGCAGTATTTT. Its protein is CASSNPRGRTDTQYF.

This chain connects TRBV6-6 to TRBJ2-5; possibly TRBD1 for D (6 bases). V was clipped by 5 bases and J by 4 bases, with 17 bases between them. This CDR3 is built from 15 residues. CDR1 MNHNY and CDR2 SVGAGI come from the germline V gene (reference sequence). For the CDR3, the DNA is TGTGCCAGCAGTCAGCGATTACAGGGAACAGAGACCCAGTACTTC. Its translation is CASSQRLQGTETQYF.

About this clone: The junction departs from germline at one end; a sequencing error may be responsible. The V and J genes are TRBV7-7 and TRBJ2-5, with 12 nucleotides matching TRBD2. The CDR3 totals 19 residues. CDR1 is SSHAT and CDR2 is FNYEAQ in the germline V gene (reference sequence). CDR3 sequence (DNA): TGTGCTAGCAGCTCAACTAGCGGGGGGTCGAATGCACGACAAGAGACCCAGTACTTC. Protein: CASSSTSGGSNARQETQYF.

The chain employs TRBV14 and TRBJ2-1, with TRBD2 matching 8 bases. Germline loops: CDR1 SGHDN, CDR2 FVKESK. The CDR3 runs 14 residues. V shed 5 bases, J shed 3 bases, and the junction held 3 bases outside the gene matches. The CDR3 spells CASSSRGVYNEQFF. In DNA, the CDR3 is TGTGCCAGCAGCTCGCGGGGGGTCTACAATGAGCAGTTCTTC.